This T cell receptor beta chain was obtained from a study of blood T cells in healthy people across ages. Study observations and caveats: Naive T cell percentage strongly correlated with TCR beta diversity.

Trimming stripped 0 bases from V and 1 base from J, with 10 bases between. The CDR3 spans 16 residues. CDR1 is SGHDN, CDR2 FVKESK, per germline. Primers used in a second PCR of about 7 to 12 cycles were a sample-barcoded 5' primer and a J-beta primer mix. TCRdb redid the calling of the 5' RACE reads with MiXCR, one entry per CDR3 protein. The sample has fewer than 1 million distinct CDR3 sequences, around 42% seen once. This clonotype was detected a few times. Its antigen is unidentified. The chain carries TRBV14 and TRBJ2-1, with D possibly matching TRBD1 (5 bases). This TCR derives from a man in his 60s in good health. Sequenced sample: blood. CDR3 region: CASSQERGFSYNEQFF. The CDR3 DNA follows: TGTGCCAGCAGCCAAGAAAGGGGATTTTCCTACAATGAGCAGTTCTTC.